This is a list of T cell receptor beta chains from one sample in a study of shared clonotypes between healthy human individuals. Generated by immunoSEQ multiplex PCR, the TCRdb table keeps only in-frame clones and is missing some. The sample holds roughly 2.5 million clones, around 94% seen once. Sequencing was performed on naive CD4+ T cells sorted from blood. The receptors derive from a man aged 18 to 30 in good health. CDR3s leave out the opening cysteine and the closing phenylalanine or tryptophan. Each record gives: V gene, J gene, CDR3 protein.

>TRBV18|TRBJ2-1
ASSPDGEQF
>TRBV18|TRBJ1-2
ASSPLAETRDGYT
>TRBV5-5|TRBJ2-7
ASSPVGASYEQY
>TRBV25-1|TRBJ2-1
ASTSGSIFEQF
>TRBV29-1|TRBJ2-7
SSRTGSEQY
>TRBV5-1|TRBJ1-5
ASSMGQGGKVQPQH
>TRBV18|TRBJ2-3
ASSPATNTDTQY
>TRBV28|TRBJ1-5
ASVDRDQPQH
>TRBV19|TRBJ1-2
ASTTGPFGGYT
>TRBV6-5|TRBJ2-1
ASRAGTSGGDEQF
>TRBV6-5|TRBJ1-4
ASSPSATNEKLF
>TRBV27|TRBJ2-2
ASSRTHTGELF
>TRBV19|TRBJ2-1
ASSIAGMRAYNEQF
>TRBV11-2|TRBJ2-2
ASSLQRGGELF
>TRBV5-6|TRBJ2-3
ASSLDRGTDTQY
>TRBV19|TRBJ1-5
ASSTNRGQPQH
>TRBV7-9|TRBJ2-1
ASSLSWVGDEQF
>TRBV2|TRBJ1-6
ASSGQGGYNSPLH
>TRBV5-4|TRBJ2-2
ASSSRNANTGELF
>TRBV4-1|TRBJ2-1
ASSQEKGSYSYNEQF
>TRBV28|TRBJ2-7
ASSLPGGTSYEQY
>TRBV2|TRBJ1-6
ASSVHSELNSPLH
>TRBV10-1|TRBJ2-2
ASSDSGGELF
>TRBV25-1|TRBJ1-3
ASSEYVGGNTIY
>TRBV25-1|TRBJ1-2
ASFGTLPYGYT
>TRBV5-1|TRBJ2-2
ASSLDGGELF
>TRBV6-4|TRBJ1-3
ASSEPDRGGNTIY
>TRBV4-1|TRBJ2-4
ASSLTFSWTGRTNIQY
>TRBV6-5|TRBJ1-3
ASSSPGQGSYTIY
>TRBV5-6|TRBJ2-5
ASSSTAGVETQY
>TRBV5-4|TRBJ1-1
ASSLDALNTEAF
>TRBV6-5|TRBJ1-5
ASKETGYSNQPQH
>TRBV5-1|TRBJ1-2
ASSPRADDYGYT
>TRBV10-3|TRBJ2-2
AIHGSSGTTKIGELF
>TRBV7-2|TRBJ2-7
ASSSYYEQY
>TRBV5-1|TRBJ2-2
ASRPNTGELF
>TRBV5-1|TRBJ1-2
ASSLESYGYT
>TRBV6-1|TRBJ2-4
ASSDGRQGLNIQY
>TRBV27|TRBJ1-1
ASSVKTHRGTEAF
>TRBV19|TRBJ2-5
ASSLRSAVYQETQY
>TRBV11-2|TRBJ2-3
ASSFSGGTTDTQY
>TRBV23-1|TRBJ2-5
ASQAPGLELFQETQY
>TRBV5-1|TRBJ2-7
ATRQGSSYEQY
>TRBV19|TRBJ2-7
ASSISRPGLAGAPYEQY
>TRBV6-5|TRBJ2-1
ASKESGGPNEQF
>TRBV5-4|TRBJ1-4
ASSPSTGNFEKLF
>TRBV9|TRBJ2-7
ASSVSGTGNEQY
>TRBV11-2|TRBJ2-3
ASRLLAGGSTDTQY